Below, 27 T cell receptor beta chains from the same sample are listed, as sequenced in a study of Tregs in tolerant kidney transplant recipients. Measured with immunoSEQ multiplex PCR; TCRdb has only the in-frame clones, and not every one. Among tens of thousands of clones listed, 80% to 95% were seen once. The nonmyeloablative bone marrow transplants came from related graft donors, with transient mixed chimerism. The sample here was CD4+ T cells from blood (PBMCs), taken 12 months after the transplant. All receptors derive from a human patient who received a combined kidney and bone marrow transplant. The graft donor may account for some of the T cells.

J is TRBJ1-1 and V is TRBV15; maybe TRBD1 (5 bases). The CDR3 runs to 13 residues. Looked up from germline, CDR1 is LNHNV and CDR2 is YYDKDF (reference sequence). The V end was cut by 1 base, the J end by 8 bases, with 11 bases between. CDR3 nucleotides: TGTGCCACCAGCAGAGTTGGGGGGTCGGAAGCTTTCTTT. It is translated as CATSRVGGSEAFF.

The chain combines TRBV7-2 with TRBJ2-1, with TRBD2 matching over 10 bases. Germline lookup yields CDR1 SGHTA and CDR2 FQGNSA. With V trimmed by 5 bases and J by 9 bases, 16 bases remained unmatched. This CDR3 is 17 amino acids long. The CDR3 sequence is CASSRSSGAGGQGEQFF. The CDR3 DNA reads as TGTGCCAGCAGCCGTTCCTCGGGAGCGGGGGGGCAGGGTGAGCAGTTCTTC.

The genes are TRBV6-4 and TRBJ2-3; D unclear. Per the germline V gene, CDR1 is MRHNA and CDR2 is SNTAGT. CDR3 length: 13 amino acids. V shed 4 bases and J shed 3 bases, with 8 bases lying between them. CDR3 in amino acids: CASSVERTDTQYF. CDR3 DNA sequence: TGTGCCAGCAGTGTCGAGAGGACAGATACGCAGTATTTT.

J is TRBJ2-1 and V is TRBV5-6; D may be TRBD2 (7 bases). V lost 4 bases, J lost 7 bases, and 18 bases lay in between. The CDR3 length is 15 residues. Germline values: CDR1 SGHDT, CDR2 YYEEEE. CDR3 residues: CASSPRPRGGNEQFF. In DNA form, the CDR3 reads TGTGCCAGCAGCCCGCGCCCCAGGGGAGGGAATGAGCAGTTCTTC.

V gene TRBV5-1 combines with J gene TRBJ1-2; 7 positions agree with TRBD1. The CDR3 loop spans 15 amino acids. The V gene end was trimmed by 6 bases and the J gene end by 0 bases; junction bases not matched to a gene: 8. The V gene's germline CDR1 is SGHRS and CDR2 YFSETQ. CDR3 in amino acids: CASMLTGSANYGYTF. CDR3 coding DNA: TGCGCCAGCATGCTGACAGGGTCCGCTAACTATGGCTACACCTTC.

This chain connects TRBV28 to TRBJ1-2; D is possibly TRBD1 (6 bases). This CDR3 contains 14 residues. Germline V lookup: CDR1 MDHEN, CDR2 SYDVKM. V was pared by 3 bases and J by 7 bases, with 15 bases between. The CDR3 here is CASSFPGALSGYTF. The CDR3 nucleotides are TGTGCCAGCAGTTTTCCAGGGGCCCTAAGTGGCTACACCTTC.

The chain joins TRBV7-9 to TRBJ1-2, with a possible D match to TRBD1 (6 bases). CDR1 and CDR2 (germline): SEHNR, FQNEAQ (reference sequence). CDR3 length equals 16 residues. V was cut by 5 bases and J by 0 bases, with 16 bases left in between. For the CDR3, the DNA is TGTGCCAGCAGCCTTAATTACCGACAGGCTAACTATGGCTACACCTTC. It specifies CASSLNYRQANYGYTF.

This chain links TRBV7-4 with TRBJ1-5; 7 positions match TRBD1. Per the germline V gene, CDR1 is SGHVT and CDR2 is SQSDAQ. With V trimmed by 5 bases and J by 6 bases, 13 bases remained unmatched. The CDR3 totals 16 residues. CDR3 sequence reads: CASSPWKGQRVQPQHF. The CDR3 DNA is TGTGCCAGCAGCCCCTGGAAGGGACAGCGGGTTCAGCCCCAGCATTTT.

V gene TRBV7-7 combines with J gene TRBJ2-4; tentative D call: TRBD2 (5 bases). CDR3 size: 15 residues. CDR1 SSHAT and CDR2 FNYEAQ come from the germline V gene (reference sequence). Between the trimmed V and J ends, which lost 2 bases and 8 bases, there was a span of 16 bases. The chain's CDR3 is CASSLFTPGLDIQYF. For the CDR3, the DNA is TGTGCCAGCAGCTTATTTACACCGGGGTTGGACATTCAGTACTTC.

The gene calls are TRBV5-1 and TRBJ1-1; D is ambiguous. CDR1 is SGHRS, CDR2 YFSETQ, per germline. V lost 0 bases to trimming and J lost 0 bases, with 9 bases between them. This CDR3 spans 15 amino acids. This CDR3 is CASSLVVEVNTEAFF. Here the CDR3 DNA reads TGCGCCAGCAGCTTGGTTGTGGAGGTGAACACTGAAGCTTTCTTT.

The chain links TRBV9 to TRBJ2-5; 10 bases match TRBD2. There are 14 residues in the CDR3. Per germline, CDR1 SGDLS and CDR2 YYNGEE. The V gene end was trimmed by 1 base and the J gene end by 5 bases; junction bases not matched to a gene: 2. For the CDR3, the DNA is TGTGCCAGCAGCGTACTAGCGGGAGTGGAGACCCAGTACTTC. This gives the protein CASSVLAGVETQYF. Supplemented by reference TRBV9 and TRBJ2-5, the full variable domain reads DSGVTQTPKHLITATGQRVTLRCSPRSGDLSVYWYQQSLDQGLQFLIQYYNGEERAKGNILERFSAQQFPDLHSELNLSSLELGDSALYFCASSVLAGVETQYFGPGTRLLVL.

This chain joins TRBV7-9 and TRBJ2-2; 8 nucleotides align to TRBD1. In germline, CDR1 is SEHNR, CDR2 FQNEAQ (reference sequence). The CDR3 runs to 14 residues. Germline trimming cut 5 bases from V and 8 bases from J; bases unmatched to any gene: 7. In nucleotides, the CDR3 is TGTGCCAGCAGCCGGACAGGGATAATTGGGGAGCTGTTTTTT. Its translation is CASSRTGIIGELFF.

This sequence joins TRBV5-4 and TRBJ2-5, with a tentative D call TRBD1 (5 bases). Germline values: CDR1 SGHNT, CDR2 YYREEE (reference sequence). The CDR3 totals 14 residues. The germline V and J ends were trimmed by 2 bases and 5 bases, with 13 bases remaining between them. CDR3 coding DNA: TGTGCCAGCAGCTTCCCCAGGGATCTGGAGACCCAGTACTTC. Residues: CASSFPRDLETQYF.

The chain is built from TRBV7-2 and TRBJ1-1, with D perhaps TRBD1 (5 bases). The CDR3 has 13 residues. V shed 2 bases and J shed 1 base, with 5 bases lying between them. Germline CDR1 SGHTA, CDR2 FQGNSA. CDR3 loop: CASSLTGNTEAFF. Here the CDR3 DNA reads TGTGCCAGCAGCTTAACAGGGAACACTGAAGCTTTCTTT.

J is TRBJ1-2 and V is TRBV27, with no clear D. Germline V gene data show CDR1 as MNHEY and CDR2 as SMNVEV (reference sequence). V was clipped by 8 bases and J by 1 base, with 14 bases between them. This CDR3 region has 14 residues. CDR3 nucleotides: TGTGCCAGCCGCCCAGGCACGATTAACTATGGCTACACCTTC. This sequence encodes CASRPGTINYGYTF.

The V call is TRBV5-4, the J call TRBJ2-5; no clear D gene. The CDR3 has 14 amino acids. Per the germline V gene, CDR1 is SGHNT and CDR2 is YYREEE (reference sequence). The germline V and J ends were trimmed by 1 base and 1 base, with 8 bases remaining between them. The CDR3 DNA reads TGTGCCAGCAGCTTGTCCCCTATCCAAGAGACCCAGTACTTC. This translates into CASSLSPIQETQYF.

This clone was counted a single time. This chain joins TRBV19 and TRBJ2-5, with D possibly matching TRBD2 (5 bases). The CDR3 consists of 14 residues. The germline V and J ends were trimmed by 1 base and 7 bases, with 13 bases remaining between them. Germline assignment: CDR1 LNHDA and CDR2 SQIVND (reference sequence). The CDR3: CASSIGANAGTQYF. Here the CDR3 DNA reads TGTGCCAGTAGTATAGGGGCTAACGCGGGGACCCAGTACTTC.

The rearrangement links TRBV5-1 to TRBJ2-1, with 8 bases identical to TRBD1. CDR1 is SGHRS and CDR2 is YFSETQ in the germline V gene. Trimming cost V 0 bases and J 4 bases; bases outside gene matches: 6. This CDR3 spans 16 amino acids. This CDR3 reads CASSLGTGGGYNEQFF. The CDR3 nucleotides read TGCGCCAGCAGCTTGGGAACAGGGGGTGGTTACAATGAGCAGTTCTTC.

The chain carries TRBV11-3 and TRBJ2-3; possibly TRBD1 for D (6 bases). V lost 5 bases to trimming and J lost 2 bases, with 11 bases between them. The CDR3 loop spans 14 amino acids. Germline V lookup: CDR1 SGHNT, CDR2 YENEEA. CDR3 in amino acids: CASSERQVTDTQYF. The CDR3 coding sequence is TGTGCCAGCAGCGAGCGACAGGTCACAGATACGCAGTATTTT.

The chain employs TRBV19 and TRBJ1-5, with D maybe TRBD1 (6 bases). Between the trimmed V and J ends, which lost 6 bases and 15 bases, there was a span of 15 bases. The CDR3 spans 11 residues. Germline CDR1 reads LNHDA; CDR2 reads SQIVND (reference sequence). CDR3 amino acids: CASRKDSIGHF. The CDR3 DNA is TGTGCCAGTAGGAAGGACAGTATCGGGCATTTT.

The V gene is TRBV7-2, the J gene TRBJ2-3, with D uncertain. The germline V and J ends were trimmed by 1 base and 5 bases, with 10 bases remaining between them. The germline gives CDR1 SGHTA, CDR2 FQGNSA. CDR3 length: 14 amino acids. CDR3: CASSLGWSQDTQYF. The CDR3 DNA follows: TGTGCCAGCAGCTTAGGTTGGAGCCAAGATACGCAGTATTTT.

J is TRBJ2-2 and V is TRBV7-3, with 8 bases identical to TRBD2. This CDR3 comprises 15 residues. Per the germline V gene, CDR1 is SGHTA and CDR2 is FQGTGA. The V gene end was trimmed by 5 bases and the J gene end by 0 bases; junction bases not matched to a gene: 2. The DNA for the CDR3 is TGTGCCAGCAGCCGTAGCGGGGCGAACACCGGGGAGCTGTTTTTT. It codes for CASSRSGANTGELFF.

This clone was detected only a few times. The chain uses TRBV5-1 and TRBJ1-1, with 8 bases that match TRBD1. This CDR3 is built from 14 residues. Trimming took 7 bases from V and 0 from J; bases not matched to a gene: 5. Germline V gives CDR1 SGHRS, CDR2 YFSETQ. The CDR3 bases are TGCGCCAGCCGAGGACAGGGTTTGAACACTGAAGCTTTCTTT. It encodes CASRGQGLNTEAFF.

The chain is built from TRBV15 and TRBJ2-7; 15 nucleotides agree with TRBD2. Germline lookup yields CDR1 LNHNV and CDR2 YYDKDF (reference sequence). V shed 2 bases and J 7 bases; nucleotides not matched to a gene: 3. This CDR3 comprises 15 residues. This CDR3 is CATSRPGLAGGEQYF. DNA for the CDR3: TGTGCCACCAGCAGACCTGGACTAGCGGGGGGGGAGCAGTACTTC.

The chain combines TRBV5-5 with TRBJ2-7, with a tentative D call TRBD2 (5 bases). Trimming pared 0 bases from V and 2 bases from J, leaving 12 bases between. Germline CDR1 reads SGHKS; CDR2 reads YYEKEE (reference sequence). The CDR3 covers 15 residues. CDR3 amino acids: CASSLGGSAAYEQYF. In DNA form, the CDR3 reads TGTGCCAGCAGCTTGGGAGGGAGCGCAGCCTACGAGCAGTACTTC.

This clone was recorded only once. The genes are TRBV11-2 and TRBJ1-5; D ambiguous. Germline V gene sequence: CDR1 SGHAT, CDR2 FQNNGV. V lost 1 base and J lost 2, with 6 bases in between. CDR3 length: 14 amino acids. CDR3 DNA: TGTGCCAGCAGCTTAGTCCGCGGCAATCAGCCCCAGCATTTT. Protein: CASSLVRGNQPQHF.

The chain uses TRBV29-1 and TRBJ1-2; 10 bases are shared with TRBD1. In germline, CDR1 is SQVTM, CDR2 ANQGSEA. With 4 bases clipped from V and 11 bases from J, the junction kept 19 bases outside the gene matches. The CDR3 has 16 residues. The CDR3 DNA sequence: TGCAGCGTTGGGGCGGGGACAGGGGCCCTCCGAGAAAGGTACACCTTC. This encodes CSVGAGTGALRERYTF.